The present T cell receptor beta chain was sequenced within a study of T cell responses to AZD1222 COVID-19 vaccine. Study-level points and caveats: An increase in Spike-specific TCR breadth and depth was observed after two AZD1222 doses. The study identified only five to seven AZD1222 recipients as seropositive at baseline. Without day 14 samples, only post-peak T cell repertoires were studied. Clonal diversity was possibly underestimated, and the donors were mostly white British, with more females.

Trimming left V 5 bases short and J 3 bases short, with 20 bases between. Looked up from germline, CDR1 is MNHEY and CDR2 is SMNVEV (reference sequence). The CDR3 extends over 17 amino acids. Profiled with immunoSEQ multiplex PCR; TCRdb holds only in-frame clones, not every one. The profile shows 45,000 to 60,000 clones, about 90% of them singletons. Points on this clone: Antigen specificity is unknown.

This receptor was obtained from an adult in good health. The V and J genes are TRBV27 and TRBJ1-5, with D perhaps TRBD1 (6 bases). Sequenced here: peripheral blood, sampled on day 0 of AZD1222 vaccination. CDR3 nucleotide sequence: TGTGCCAGCAGTCTCTTTGGGAACAGGGACCACAATCAGCCCCAGCATTTT. It is translated as CASSLFGNRDHNQPQHF.